Listed here is a single T cell receptor beta chain. Assay used: immunoSEQ multiplex PCR; TCRdb lists only in-frame clones, some missing. The profile shows some 20,000 clones, almost 80% of them singletons. The source of the sample is a study of neoadjuvant nivolumab and ipilimumab in lung cancer. The CDR3 contains 16 residues. Per germline, CDR1 SGHKS and CDR2 YYEKEE (reference sequence). The V end was cut by 1 base, the J end by 3 bases, with 14 bases between. Sequences were derived from tumor tissue, sampled after neoadjuvant nivolumab, alone or with ipilimumab, at or shortly before surgery. This TCR was recovered from an adult with non-small cell lung cancer. The genes are TRBV5-5 and TRBJ1-5; D is possibly TRBD1 (5 bases). The CDR3 DNA sequence: TGTGCCAGCAGCTTGTGGGGGTCCGGGTTCAATCAGCCCCAGCATTTT. It translates to CASSLWGSGFNQPQHF.